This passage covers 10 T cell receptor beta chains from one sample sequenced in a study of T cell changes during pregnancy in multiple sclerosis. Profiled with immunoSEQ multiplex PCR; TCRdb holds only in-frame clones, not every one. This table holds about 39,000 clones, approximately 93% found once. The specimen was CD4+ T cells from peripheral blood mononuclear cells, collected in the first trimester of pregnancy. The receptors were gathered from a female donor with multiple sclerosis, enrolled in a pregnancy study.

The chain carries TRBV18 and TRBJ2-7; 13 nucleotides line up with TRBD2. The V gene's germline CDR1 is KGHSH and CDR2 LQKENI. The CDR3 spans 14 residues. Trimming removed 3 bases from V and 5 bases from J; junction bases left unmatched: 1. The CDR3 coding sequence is TGTGCCAGCTCACCGACTAGCGGGAGGCACGAGCAGTACTTC. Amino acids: CASSPTSGRHEQYF.

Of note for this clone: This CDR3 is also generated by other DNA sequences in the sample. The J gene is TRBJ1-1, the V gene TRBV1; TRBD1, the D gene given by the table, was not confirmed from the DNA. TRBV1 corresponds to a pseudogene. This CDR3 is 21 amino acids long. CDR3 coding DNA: TGCACCAGCAGCCAAGCGTCCGGACAGGGAGCGGCTGTTCGAAGGGACACTGAAGCTTTCTTT. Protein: CTSSQASGQGAAVRRDTEAFF.

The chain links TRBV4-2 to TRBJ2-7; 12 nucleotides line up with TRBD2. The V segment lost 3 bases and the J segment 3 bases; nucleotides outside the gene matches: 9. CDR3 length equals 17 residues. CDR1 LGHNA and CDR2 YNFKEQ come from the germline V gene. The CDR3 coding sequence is TGTGCCAGCAGCCACGTCGGGACTAGCGGGTCAAACTACGAGCAGTACTTC. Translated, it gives CASSHVGTSGSNYEQYF.

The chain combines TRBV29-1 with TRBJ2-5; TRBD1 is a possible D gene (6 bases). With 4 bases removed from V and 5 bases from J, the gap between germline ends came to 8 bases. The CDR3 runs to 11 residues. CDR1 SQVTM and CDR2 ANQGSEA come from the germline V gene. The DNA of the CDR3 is TGCAGCGTTGTTAGGGGGGAGACCCAGTACTTC. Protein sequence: CSVVRGETQYF.

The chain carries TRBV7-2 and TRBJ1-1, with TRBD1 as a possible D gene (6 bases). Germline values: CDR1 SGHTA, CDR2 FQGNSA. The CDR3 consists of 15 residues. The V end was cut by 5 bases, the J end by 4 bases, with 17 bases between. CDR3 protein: CASSLQGFPSTEAFF. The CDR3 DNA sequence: TGTGCCAGCAGCCTTCAGGGGTTCCCCAGCACTGAAGCTTTCTTT.

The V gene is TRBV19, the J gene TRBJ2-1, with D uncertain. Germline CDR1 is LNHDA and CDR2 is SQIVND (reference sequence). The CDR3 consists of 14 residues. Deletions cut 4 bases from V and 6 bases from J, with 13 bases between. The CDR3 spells CASSRLLVGNEQFF. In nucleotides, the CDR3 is TGTGCCAGTAGTAGGCTGCTAGTGGGCAATGAGCAGTTCTTC.

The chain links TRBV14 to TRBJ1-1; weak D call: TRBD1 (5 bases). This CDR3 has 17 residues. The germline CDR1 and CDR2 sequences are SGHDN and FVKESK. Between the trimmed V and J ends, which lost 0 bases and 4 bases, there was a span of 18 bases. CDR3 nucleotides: TGTGCCAGCAGCCAAGACTTTTGGCAGGGCGGGGGCACTGAAGCTTTCTTT. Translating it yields CASSQDFWQGGGTEAFF.

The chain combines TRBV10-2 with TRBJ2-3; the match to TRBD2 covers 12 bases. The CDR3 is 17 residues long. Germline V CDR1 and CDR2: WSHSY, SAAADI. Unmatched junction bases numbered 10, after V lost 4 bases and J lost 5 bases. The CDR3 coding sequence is TGCGCCAGCAGTGGGTATCCTAGCGGGAGGGCCCAAGATACGCAGTATTTT. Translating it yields CASSGYPSGRAQDTQYF.

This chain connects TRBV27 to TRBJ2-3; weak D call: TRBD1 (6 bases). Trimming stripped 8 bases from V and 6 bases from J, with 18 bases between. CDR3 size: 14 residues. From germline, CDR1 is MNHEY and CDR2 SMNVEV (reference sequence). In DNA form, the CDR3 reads TGTGCCAGCCAAGAGTGGGGGCGCTGGGATACGCAGTATTTT. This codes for CASQEWGRWDTQYF.

CDR3 sequence (DNA): TGTGCCAGCAGCCCCTTGGCGGGGTCTTACGAGCAGTACTTC. Translation gives CASSPLAGSYEQYF. This chain uses TRBV9 with TRBJ2-7, with a weak D call TRBD2 (6 bases). CDR3 length equals 14 residues. The V gene lost 4 bases and the J gene lost 4 bases, with 15 bases spanning the gap. Germline lookup yields CDR1 SGDLS and CDR2 YYNGEE.